This TCR beta chain was sequenced for a study of CD8 T cells in ankylosing spondylitis. Study conclusions and caveats: Typical of ankylosing spondylitis blood, it appeared, was a TCR beta motif of under 10 highly homologous variants. Within matched ankylosing spondylitis synovial fluid, disease-linked clones were reportedly significantly enriched. Clones linked to disease, bearing a CD8+ phenotype, were relatively rare in peripheral blood.

The CDR3 is made up of 14 amino acids. Germline lookup yields CDR1 ENHRY and CDR2 SYGVKD. Deletions cut 11 bases from V and 7 bases from J, with 22 bases between. With molecular barcodes, quantitative 5'-RACE was used to make the TCR beta libraries. MiXCR was run by TCRdb on the 5' RACE reads, yielding one entry per CDR3 protein. The sample comprises a few hundred thousand distinct CDR3 sequences, 20% of which are singletons, and roughly 4% rests with the top ten. About this clonotype itself: Antigen unknown.

Input material: blood, either unsorted or a sorted T cell fraction (not recorded which). The sequence was obtained from a female donor with ankylosing spondylitis or in good health (not recorded which). The chain employs TRBV10-3 and TRBJ2-3; the D gene is possibly TRBD2 (6 bases). The chain's CDR3 is CASRQKGGENTQYF. In DNA, the CDR3 is TGTGCCTCCCGGCAGAAAGGAGGGGAAAATACGCAGTATTTT.